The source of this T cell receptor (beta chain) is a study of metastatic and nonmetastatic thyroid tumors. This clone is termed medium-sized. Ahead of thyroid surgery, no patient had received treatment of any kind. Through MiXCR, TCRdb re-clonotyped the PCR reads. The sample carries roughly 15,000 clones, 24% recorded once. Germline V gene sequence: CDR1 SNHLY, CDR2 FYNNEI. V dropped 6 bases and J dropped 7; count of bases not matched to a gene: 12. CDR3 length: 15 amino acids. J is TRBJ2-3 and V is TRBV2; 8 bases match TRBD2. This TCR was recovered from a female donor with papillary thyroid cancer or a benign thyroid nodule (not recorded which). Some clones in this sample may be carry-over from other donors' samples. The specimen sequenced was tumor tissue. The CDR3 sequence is CASRPSGLGLYTQYF. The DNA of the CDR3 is TGTGCCAGCAGACCTAGCGGGTTAGGATTATATACGCAGTATTTT. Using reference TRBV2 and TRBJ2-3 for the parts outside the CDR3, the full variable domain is EPEVTQTPSHQVTQMGQEVILRCVPISNHLYFYWYRQILGQKVEFLVSFYNNEISEKSEIFDDQFSVERPDGSNFTLKIRSTKLEDSAMYFCASRPSGLGLYTQYFGPGTRLTVL.